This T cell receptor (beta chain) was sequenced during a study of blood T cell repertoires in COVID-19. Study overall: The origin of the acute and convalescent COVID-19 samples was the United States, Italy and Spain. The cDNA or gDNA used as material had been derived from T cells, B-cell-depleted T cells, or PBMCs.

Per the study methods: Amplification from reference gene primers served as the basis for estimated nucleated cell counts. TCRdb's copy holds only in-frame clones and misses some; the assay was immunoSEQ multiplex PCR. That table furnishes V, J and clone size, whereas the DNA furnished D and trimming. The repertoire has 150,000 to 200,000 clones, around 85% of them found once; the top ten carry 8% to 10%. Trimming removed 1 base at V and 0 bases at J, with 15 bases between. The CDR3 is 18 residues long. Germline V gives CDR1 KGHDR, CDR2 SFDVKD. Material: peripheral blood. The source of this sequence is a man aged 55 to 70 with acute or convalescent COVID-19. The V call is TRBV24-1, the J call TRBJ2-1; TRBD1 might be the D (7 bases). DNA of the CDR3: TGTGCCACCAGTGATTTAACTTGGAGGGACAGCTCCTACAATGAGCAGTTCTTC. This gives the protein CATSDLTWRDSSYNEQFF.